Each of the 17 T cell receptor beta chains below was sequenced from the same sample in a study of TIL therapy for anti-PD-1-resistant metastatic lung cancer (dated by TCRdb to the early 2020s). The meaning of the sample's time point label: pre-treatment sample, taken before nivolumab and TIL therapy. Using bias-controlled multiplex PCR with the immunoSEQ v3 hsTCRB kit, the TCR beta CDR3 regions were amplified from genomic DNA. Drawn from immuneACCESS, this table holds only the in-frame rearrangements with V and J called that TCRdb kept. Clones are partly lost; checked studies trace under half to an unresolved V gene and leave the rest unexplained. This sample holds about 43,000 clones; 70% to 80% were observed only once. The ten largest clones add up to approximately 15% of the sample. The sequenced sample was blood, obtained at baseline. These receptor sequences come from a man in his 70s with non-small cell lung cancer.

J is TRBJ1-2 and V is TRBV10-2; TRBD1 matches 8 bases. Germline assignment: CDR1 WSHSY and CDR2 SAAADI. V lost 3 bases and J lost 2; bases outside the gene matches: 8. This CDR3 contains 16 residues. The CDR3 DNA sequence: TGCGCCAGCAGTGACCTAGGGACAGGACTCAACTATGGCTACACCTTC. Translated: CASSDLGTGLNYGYTF.

The chain couples TRBV6-5 to TRBJ2-1; 8 bases agree with TRBD1. Germline V gene lookup returns CDR1 MNHEY and CDR2 SVGAGI. This CDR3 region has 15 residues. J lost 4 bases, V lost 2 bases, and 4 bases had no gene match. CDR3 sequence (DNA): TGTGCCAGCAGTTACCGGCGACAGGGGTACAATGAGCAGTTCTTC. Its protein is CASSYRRQGYNEQFF.

The gene calls are TRBV27 and TRBJ1-1; the D is unclear. In germline, CDR1 is MNHEY, CDR2 SMNVEV (reference sequence). The CDR3 consists of 15 residues. V was shortened by 3 bases and J by 0 bases, with 11 bases between the two germline ends. CDR3 nucleotide sequence: TGTGCCAGCAGTTTTTCGCAACAGTTGAACACTGAAGCTTTCTTT. This translates into CASSFSQQLNTEAFF.

This chain links TRBV7-9 with TRBJ2-7, with 9 bases that match TRBD1. V lost 10 bases and J lost 0; bases outside the gene matches: 10. The CDR3 is 15 residues long. The germline gives CDR1 SEHNR, CDR2 FQNEAQ (reference sequence). In DNA form, the CDR3 reads TGTGCCACCTCGGGAAGGGGACAGGGCTCCTACGAGCAGTACTTC. It codes for CATSGRGQGSYEQYF.

The rearrangement links TRBV18 to TRBJ1-4, with D unclear. V lost 2 bases and J 1 base, leaving 11 bases between the germline ends. This CDR3 spans 16 amino acids. Germline V gene sequence: CDR1 KGHSH, CDR2 LQKENI. The CDR3 bases are TGTGCCAGCTCACCAGCTAAGATGGGAACTAATGAAAAACTGTTTTTT. It translates to CASSPAKMGTNEKLFF.

The genes are TRBV5-1 and TRBJ2-3; D ambiguous. This CDR3 contains 14 residues. The germline V gene has CDR1 SGHRS and CDR2 YFSETQ. The V end was cut by 4 bases, the J end by 6 bases, with 15 bases between. CDR3 DNA sequence: TGCGCCAGCAGCCTAGGGTCACAATTCGATACGCAGTATTTT. It translates to CASSLGSQFDTQYF.

The chain combines TRBV7-9 with TRBJ2-7; TRBD1 aligns across 10 bases. V dropped 6 bases and J dropped 2; count of bases not matched to a gene: 7. The CDR3 is made up of 15 amino acids. Per the germline V gene, CDR1 is SEHNR and CDR2 is FQNEAQ (reference sequence). In DNA, the CDR3 is TGTGCCAGCAGTCCGGGACAGGGGAAGACCTACGAGCAGTACTTC. Translating gives CASSPGQGKTYEQYF.

V gene TRBV6-5 combines with J gene TRBJ2-2, with D unclear. This CDR3 contains 14 residues. Trimming pared 0 bases from V and 5 bases from J, leaving 7 bases between. Germline values: CDR1 MNHEY, CDR2 SVGAGI. CDR3 loop: CASSYSMGTGELFF. The CDR3 coding sequence is TGTGCCAGCAGTTACTCGATGGGGACCGGGGAGCTGTTTTTT.

The genes are TRBV14 and TRBJ2-7, with a tentative D call TRBD2 (6 bases). V was shortened by 4 bases and J by 0 bases, with 10 bases between the two germline ends. The CDR3 loop spans 14 amino acids. Germline V gives CDR1 SGHDN, CDR2 FVKESK. DNA for the CDR3: TGTGCCAGCAGCCCCGGGAGCTACTCCTACGAGCAGTACTTC. It codes for CASSPGSYSYEQYF. Based on the CDR3 plus reference TRBV14 and TRBJ2-7, the full variable domain is EAGVTQFPSHSVIEKGQTVTLRCDPISGHDNLYWYRRVMGKEIKFLLHFVKESKQDESGMPNNRFLAERTGGTYSTLKVQPAELEDSGVYFCASSPGSYSYEQYFGPGTRLTVT.

The J gene is TRBJ2-3, the V gene TRBV10-3; D not resolved. The CDR3 is 13 residues long. CDR1 ENHRY and CDR2 SYGVKD come from the germline V gene. The V end lost 4 bases, the J end lost 5 bases, and 10 bases lay between the germline ends. CDR3 nucleotides: TGTGCCATCAGTGTTGACCCGCAAGATACGCAGTATTTT. Translated: CAISVDPQDTQYF.

The chain couples TRBV10-2 to TRBJ2-4, with D tentatively TRBD2 (5 bases). CDR1 is WSHSY and CDR2 is SAAADI in the germline V gene. The CDR3 contains 12 residues. Trimming left V 4 bases short and J 5 bases short, with 6 bases between. The CDR3 coding sequence is TGCGCCAGCAGTGCGAGGGAAAACATTCAGTACTTC. This codes for CASSARENIQYF.

The chain combines TRBV25-1 with TRBJ2-3; 7 nucleotides line up with TRBD2. The CDR3 consists of 18 residues. The germline V gene encodes CDR1 MGHDK and CDR2 SYGVNS. V gave up 1 base and J gave up 0 bases; unmatched junction bases: 10. CDR3: CASSEFFGGGTSTDTQYF. The DNA of the CDR3 is TGTGCCAGCAGTGAATTTTTTGGGGGGGGAACTAGCACAGATACGCAGTATTTT. The complete variable domain, with remaining parts taken from reference TRBV25-1 and TRBJ2-3, reads EADIYQTPRYLVIGTGKKITLECSQTMGHDKMYWYQQDPGMELHLIHYSYGVNSTEKGDLSSESTVSRIRTEHFPLTLESARPSHTSQYLCASSEFFGGGTSTDTQYFGPGTRLTVL.

V usage is TRBV7-2 and J usage is TRBJ1-4, with TRBD1 identical over 7 bases. Germline loops: CDR1 SGHTA, CDR2 FQGNSA. J lost 7 bases, V lost 4 bases, and 9 bases had no gene match. The CDR3 sequence is 15 residues long. The CDR3 nucleotides read TGTGCCAGCAGCTCCTCTACAGGGGTCGGTGAAAAACTGTTTTTT. This gives the protein CASSSSTGVGEKLFF.

This chain uses TRBV5-4 with TRBJ1-1; possibly TRBD1 for D (6 bases). V gave up 3 bases and J gave up 6 bases, with 15 bases separating them. Germline CDR1 SGHNT, CDR2 YYREEE (reference sequence). The CDR3 runs 14 residues. CDR3 bases: TGTGCCAGCAGCTACTACACAGGGCTCGCTGAAGCTTTCTTT. This translates into CASSYYTGLAEAFF.

The chain combines TRBV25-1 with TRBJ2-3, with D perhaps TRBD1 or TRBD2 (5 bases each). Per the germline V gene, CDR1 is MGHDK and CDR2 is SYGVNS. V was trimmed by 3 bases and J by 1 base, leaving 14 bases between them. This CDR3 region has 16 residues. Here the CDR3 reads CASSEGRQAGTDTQYF. Here the CDR3 DNA reads TGTGCCAGCAGTGAGGGACGGCAGGCAGGCACAGATACGCAGTATTTT.

The gene calls are TRBV19 and TRBJ1-1; 7 positions agree with TRBD1. After removal of 6 bases from V and 0 bases from J, the junction contained 13 bases not matched to a gene. The CDR3 totals 17 residues. Looked up from germline, CDR1 is LNHDA and CDR2 is SQIVND (reference sequence). The CDR3, as DNA: TGTGCCAGTAGCCAAAAGAGTGTCAGGGGGATGAACACTGAAGCTTTCTTT. Translating gives CASSQKSVRGMNTEAFF.

This clone was seen repeatedly, ten times or more. This chain uses TRBV27 with TRBJ2-3; D perhaps matches TRBD2 (6 bases). V was shortened by 1 base and J by 3 bases, with 20 bases between the two germline ends. The germline V gene encodes CDR1 MNHEY and CDR2 SMNVEV (reference sequence). This CDR3 has 18 residues. CDR3 bases: TGTGCCAGCAGTTTATTTCCCGGGAGTATAGGAATAACAGATACGCAGTATTTT. Translation: CASSLFPGSIGITDTQYF.